This T cell receptor (beta chain) was obtained from a study of CD8+ T cells in alopecia areata. Study context: It was 6 to 18 months of tofacitinib, and then there were 6 months off drug.

cDNA serving as the sequencing template came from extracted, reverse transcribed RNA. This table comes from immunoSEQ multiplex PCR, and its TCRdb copy is limited to in-frame clones, with some not included. In the table there are about 200,000 clones, around 64% of which are singletons. This clone was counted only a few times. Its antigen is not identified. Findings and limits, study-wide: Researchers report lesional scalp, most notably alopecia totalis/universalis, outstripped normal scalp in clonality.

Noted treatment: oral pan-JAK inhibitor, 5-10 mg twice daily. Alopecia areata patients provided lesional scalp punch biopsies and peripheral blood, both collected for the study. Sorted out of PBMCs were CD4+ T cells and CD8+ T cells. V lost 1 base, J lost 4 bases, and 17 bases stayed unmatched. The V gene's germline CDR1 is SQVTM and CDR2 ANQGSEA. The CDR3 covers 19 residues. The chain couples TRBV29-1 to TRBJ2-3, with 10 bases matching TRBD2. The source is a human donor with alopecia areata. This specimen was CD4+ T cells sorted from blood, taken around week 50, from a patient treated with tofacitinib. The CDR3 sequence: CSVEGSSGGPGSRADTQYF. Written as DNA, the CDR3 is TGCAGCGTTGAAGGTAGTAGCGGGGGGCCTGGGTCCAGAGCAGATACGCAGTATTTT.